One sample yielded the 4 T cell receptor beta chains listed below, sequenced in a study of blood T cell repertoires in COVID-19. Only in-frame clones appear in the TCRdb table, and some are missing; sequencing was by immunoSEQ multiplex PCR. The sample carries fewer than 350,000 clones, 81% recorded once. The specimen sequenced was peripheral blood. Source of these receptors: a woman aged 55 to 70 with active or convalescent COVID-19.

The chain carries TRBV25-1 and TRBJ1-2, with D uncertain. Trimming shortened V by 1 base and J by 2 bases, and 11 bases separated the two germline ends. Germline V gene lookup returns CDR1 MGHDK and CDR2 SYGVNS. CDR3 length equals 15 residues. CDR3 amino acids: CASSEFKGVNYGYTF. For the CDR3, the DNA is TGTGCCAGCAGTGAATTTAAAGGAGTAAACTATGGCTACACCTTC.

CDR3 protein: CASSYTGQGNFREKLFF. CDR3 bases: TGCGCCAGCAGCTATACGGGACAGGGGAACTTCCGCGAAAAACTGTTTTTT. The chain is built from TRBV5-1 and TRBJ1-4; TRBD1 aligns across 10 bases. The V segment lost 3 bases and the J segment 8 bases; nucleotides outside the gene matches: 13. This CDR3 spans 17 amino acids. From germline, CDR1 is SGHRS and CDR2 YFSETQ. Together with reference TRBV5-1 and TRBJ1-4, the CDR3 gives the full variable domain: KAGVTQTPRYLIKTRGQQVTLSCSPISGHRSVSWYQQTPGQGLQFLFEYFSETQRNKGNFPGRFSGRQFSNSRSEMNVSTLELGDSALYLCASSYTGQGNFREKLFFGSGTQLSVL.

This rearrangement joins TRBV27 to TRBJ1-1; 8 bases match TRBD1. Per germline, CDR1 MNHEY and CDR2 SMNVEV (reference sequence). This CDR3 region has 15 residues. Losses at the gene ends were 5 bases for V and 0 bases for J; bases not matched to a gene: 5. CDR3 sequence: CASSLGTGMNTEAFF. The CDR3 coding sequence is TGTGCCAGCAGTCTCGGGACAGGCATGAACACTGAAGCTTTCTTT.

This clone has a count of ten or more. This chain links TRBV7-6 with TRBJ2-5; 8 nucleotides align to TRBD2. Germline lookup yields CDR1 SGHVS and CDR2 FNYEAQ. The V and J ends lost 5 bases and 5 bases, in that order; junction bases with no gene match: 13. The CDR3 length is 16 residues. CDR3 DNA: TGTGCCAGCAGCCACATGGGACGGGGGGGCCAGGAGACCCAGTACTTC. Translation: CASSHMGRGGQETQYF. Supplemented by reference TRBV7-6 and TRBJ2-5, the full variable domain reads GAGVSQSPRYKVTKRGQDVALRCDPISGHVSLYWYRQALGQGPEFLTYFNYEAQQDKSGLPNDRFSAERPEGSISTLTIQRTEQRDSAMYRCASSHMGRGGQETQYFGPGTRLLVL.